Listed below are T cell receptor beta chains from one sample, sequenced in a study of Ad26.COV2.S vaccination and SARS-CoV-2 variants. Profiling relied on immunoSEQ multiplex PCR, and the TCRdb table lists in-frame clones only, not all of them. The data contain approximately 140,000 clones, about nine tenths of them seen just once; the ten biggest clones take up more than 4.5%. The sample in question was peripheral blood, obtained after recovery from COVID-19. These receptors were taken from a human donor who had recovered from COVID-19. The CDR3 runs from the conserved cysteine through the conserved F or W. The D gene is left open where the match is weak. Size is omitted from some rows. Given values are once, few, many or a class for expanded clones.

v_call	clone_size	d_call	j_call	cdr3_nt	cdr3_aa
TRBV19	once	-	TRBJ1-1	TGTGCCAGTAGTATGAATCTGGCAGCCTCGGCTTTCTTT	CASSMNLAASAFF
TRBV30	-	-	TRBJ1-2	TGTGCCTGGAGTACCGGACGGGCCTATGGCTACACCTTC	CAWSTGRAYGYTF
TRBV27	-	-	TRBJ2-1	TGTGCCAGCAGTTATCAAGGGGGGGCCTACAATGAGCAGTTCTTC	CASSYQGGAYNEQFF
TRBV9	-	-	TRBJ2-5	TGTGCCAGCAGCGTAGAAGGGGGGCCCGGGAGGACCCAGTACTTC	CASSVEGGPGRTQYF
TRBV4-3	-	TRBD1	TRBJ1-3	TGCGCCAGCAGCCAGCAAACAGGGGGCTCTGGAAACACCATATATTTT	CASSQQTGGSGNTIYF
TRBV9	once	-	TRBJ1-1	TGTGCCAGCAGCGTAATTGGAGGGGGGACTGAAGCTTTCTTT	CASSVIGGGTEAFF
TRBV5-1	-	-	TRBJ1-1	TGCGCCAGCAGTCCTTTAAGGCTGAACACTGAAGCTTTCTTT	CASSPLRLNTEAFF
TRBV18	-	-	TRBJ1-2	TGTGCCAGCTCACCATACAGGGAAGGCTACACCTTC	CASSPYREGYTF
TRBV4-3	-	-	TRBJ1-1	TGCGCCAGCAGCCAAGATAAGTGGCAGTATAACACTGAAGCTTTCTTT	CASSQDKWQYNTEAFF
TRBV9	few	-	TRBJ1-5	TGTGCCAGCAGCGCCGAGGACATCGGCAATCAGCCCCAGCATTTT	CASSAEDIGNQPQHF
TRBV20-1	-	-	TRBJ2-1	TGCAGTGCTAGCATACTCAATGAGCAGTTCTTC	CSASILNEQFF
TRBV5-8	-	-	TRBJ2-1	TGTGCCAGCAGCTTGAGGATTGAGCAGTTCTTC	CASSLRIEQFF
TRBV28	-	TRBD2	TRBJ2-7	TGTGCCAGCAGTACCACGGGGACTATAGCCTACGAGCAGTACTTC	CASSTTGTIAYEQYF
TRBV27	-	-	TRBJ2-3	TGTGCCAGCACCCAAGGGTGGCGGGGGCTTAGCACAGATACGCAGTATTTT	CASTQGWRGLSTDTQYF
TRBV27	-	TRBD1	TRBJ1-1	TGTGCCAGCAGTTTTGCAGGGGGAGGGAACACTGAAGCTTTCTTT	CASSFAGGGNTEAFF
TRBV25-1	-	-	TRBJ2-7	TGTGCCAGCAGTGAACCCTCGGATTCGAGCTCCTACGAGCAGTACTTC	CASSEPSDSSSYEQYF
TRBV7-8	-	TRBD1	TRBJ2-7	TGTGCCAGCAGCCGGGGACAGGGAGAAGGCTACGAGCAGTACTTC	CASSRGQGEGYEQYF
TRBV7-6	once	TRBD1	TRBJ2-2	TGTGCCAGCAGCCTCGGGACAGACACCGGGGAGCTGTTTTTT	CASSLGTDTGELFF